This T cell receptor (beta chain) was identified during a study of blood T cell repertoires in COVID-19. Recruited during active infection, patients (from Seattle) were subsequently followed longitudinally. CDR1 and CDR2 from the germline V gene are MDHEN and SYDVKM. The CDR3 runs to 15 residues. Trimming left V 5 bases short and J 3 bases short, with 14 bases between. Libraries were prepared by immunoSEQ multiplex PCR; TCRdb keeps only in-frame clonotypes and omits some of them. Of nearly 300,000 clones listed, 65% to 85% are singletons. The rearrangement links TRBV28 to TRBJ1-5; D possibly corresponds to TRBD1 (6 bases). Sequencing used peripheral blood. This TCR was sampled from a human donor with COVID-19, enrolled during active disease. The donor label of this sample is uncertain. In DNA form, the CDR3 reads TGTGCCAGCAGTAGGGCAGGGGTTTACAATCAGCCCCAGCATTTT. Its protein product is CASSRAGVYNQPQHF.